This T cell receptor beta chain was identified in a study of cytomegalovirus exposure and HLA in healthy donors (dated by TCRdb to about 2017). The study in broad terms: According to an earlier analysis of 587 of the donors, some 170 million T cells yielded over 90 million unique TCR beta sequences and 276 Gb of sequence data. In addition to the first cohort of several hundred subjects, a separate validation cohort of approximately 120 different subjects was used. Alongside the repertoire data, information on donor age, sex, ethnicity and CMV serostatus was compiled. HLA typing included class I and class II loci at four-digit resolution. To predict cytomegalovirus infection status, the study brought together high-throughput TCR immunosequencing, statistical association of individual TCRs with disease status, and machine learning. In a later analysis, previously published TCR beta repertoires from more than 500 donors were re-analyzed and high-resolution HLA genotyping was added so that TCR occurrence patterns could be studied. Using immunosequencing, the study profiled T cell repertoires from fewer than 700 subjects and related those repertoires to cytomegalovirus serostatus. Rather than drawing on any new phenotypic data, the later analysis identified candidate immune exposures from TCR beta sequences and the way those sequences occurred across donors. To decide whether each TCR beta V gene segment behaved as functional or pseudogenic, an earlier analysis of fewer than 750 of the donors relied on high-throughput TCR beta sequencing. All discovery cohort repertoires had been generated on a single sequencing platform. Among the roughly 400 genotyped donors, approximately 76% belonged to the genetic ancestry cluster associated with self-reported Caucasian donors. The number of donors typed differed by locus, with roughly 620-630 for A, B, C, DRB1 and DQB1, roughly 550 for DQA1, nearly 610 for DPA1, and around 460 for DPB1. Across approximately 400 genotyped donors of the cohort, an average of 235,054 unique TCR beta nucleotide sequences per donor were sequenced, and 15% to 20% of those sequences were non-productive. In a later genetic analysis, genome-wide SNP genotypes for about three fifths of the roughly 670 donors were used, and that subset was treated as a discovery cohort. Roughly five DR-DQ haplotypes were treated as single units for association and clustering because of strong linkage in the cohort. The study aimed to test whether signatures of past pathogen exposure could be identified by cataloging public T cell receptors. Around 320 gigabases of sequencing data and tens of millions of unique TCR sequences were included in an early release covering around 650 HLA-typed donors.

The cohort was made up of about 610 healthy bone marrow donors. Cohort members were all nominally healthy when sampled, although unrecorded immune exposures were likely present. The donor was CMV seronegative and was included in the group of a few hundred seronegative cohort members. Each donor provided a peripheral blood sample, and peripheral blood mononuclear cells were used for TCR beta sequencing. Genomic DNA extraction from the blood cell samples was performed with the Qiagen DNeasy Blood Extraction Kit. Concerning this clone itself: This clone's antigen is unknown. Qualities for individual bases were not recorded, and no much larger clone is one base off.

V is cut back by 6 bases and J by 6 bases, with 7 bases in the junction unmatched. The germline V gene gives CDR1 as SNHLY and CDR2 as FYNNEI. The CDR3, from cysteine to phenylalanine, totals 15 residues. CDR3 DNA is the only sequence kept; it has 45 bases, read in frame from the first base. Overall study outcomes, separate from this receptor: A later analysis found that most CMV-associated TCR beta chains appeared HLA-restricted, with HLA associations seemingly driven largely by CMV exposure. The cohort was sequenced for TCR beta chains only, and without alpha or paired-chain data the features that could be detected were limited. Compared with equally common non-associated chains, HLA-associated TCR beta chains in a later analysis were more clonally expanded and had lower generation probabilities. Correlated functional status among segregating V segments might be attributable to linkage disequilibrium, but an unknown experimental factor could not be ruled out. While some public TCRs were present in many individuals, most TCR sequences turned up only very rarely across donors. The classifier was reported to diagnose cytomegalovirus status with high specificity and sensitivity in both the original cohort and the validation cohort. Presence/absence analyses assumed roughly uniform sequencing depth across donors, an assumption that may not hold. Immune exposure information for the cohort was limited to CMV serostatus. A further reported finding was that TCR beta sequences accurately predicted the HLA-A and HLA-B alleles for most subjects in the first cohort. In a later genetic analysis, fewer N-insertions in productive TCRs were reported among donors in an Asian-associated ancestry cluster than the approximately 670-donor mean. The authors suggested that the approach could potentially be generalized to other disease states and immunological phenotypes. A group of highly shared sequence variants was considered likely to be a technical artifact of the sequencing pipeline. An association between a missense DCLRE1C variant and V-gene and J-gene trimming of TCR beta chains was found in a later genetic analysis and replicated in an independent cohort. Some IMGT-functional V segments, including TRBV6-2 and TRBV6-3, could not be told apart with the 87-base-pair reads, so those segments were excluded. In a later analysis, 16,951 TCR beta sequences were associated with specific HLA alleles at a false discovery rate of 0.05. Broadly in line with IMGT annotations, most TCR beta V segments showed up in productive rearrangements about 87% or about 30% of the time in an earlier analysis of several hundred of the donors. A later analysis found that TCR association rates varied across HLA loci, with DRB1 alleles showing the most associated TCRs and HLA-C alleles the fewest. Some 15 rarely observed V segments, including chromosome 9 orphons, were excluded from the earlier analysis of almost 600 of the donors because counts were too low. HLA typing was unavailable for some donors at each locus, so association tests used only the typed subset. In vitro tests confirmed that three of the cytomegalovirus-associated TCR beta chains recognize cytomegalovirus antigens. Assigning TCR associations to individual alleles was difficult when HLA alleles, especially DR and DQ, strongly co-occurred. A later analysis reported that several top co-occurrence clusters appeared linked to parvovirus B19, influenza, CMV and Epstein-Barr virus. A total of 150 or so TCR beta chains were listed by the study as associated with cytomegalovirus.

Libraries came from the immunoSEQ multiplex PCR assay. A mixture of 60 forward primers for TCR Vbeta segments and 13 reverse primers for TCR Jbeta segments was used in the multiplex PCR. The CDR3 region of rearranged TCR beta genes was amplified from genomic DNA by a multiplex PCR assay. On the Illumina HiSeq System, the amplified TCR beta libraries were sequenced as 87-base-pair reads. The authors processed their data as follows. Across the 640 or so repertoires, a later analysis counted approximately 75 million unique TCR beta chains, approximately 12 million of which were shared by at least two donors. Raw reads were error-corrected and collapsed into unique sequences by a nearest-neighbor algorithm in which closely related sequences were merged to remove PCR and sequencing errors. CDR3 sequences were aligned to IMGT reference sequences to assign V, D and J gene segments. For a sequence to be retained, a match of at least six nucleotides to both a V gene segment and a J gene segment was required. Rearrangements were called productive when the CDR3 lacked stop codons and stayed in frame with V and J; all others were non-productive. Following IMGT convention, CDR3 was defined as the stretch from the second conserved V-encoded cysteine up to the conserved J-encoded phenylalanine. The earlier analysis of 587 of the donors excluded any sequence lacking an unambiguous match to a single V gene segment. In an earlier analysis of around 590 of the donors, a V segment was called functional when productive rearrangements were above 56.7%, and segregating when the standard deviation between donors exceeded 5%. A statistical classification framework was built for diagnosing cytomegalovirus status from the catalog of TCR beta chain sequences. In a later analysis, V and J genes were assigned by comparing TCR nucleotide sequences against IMGT/GENE-DB human TR gene sequences. A later analysis assigned CDR3 sequences and most-parsimonious VDJ recombination scenarios with the TCRdist pipeline. In a later analysis, every TCR beta chain was defined by the combination of its CDR3 amino acid sequence and its V-gene family, and reads without a unique V-gene family were dropped. To address suspected cross-contamination and a sequencing artifact, a later analysis removed 592 highly shared, low-generation-probability nucleotide sequences. In a later analysis, a clonal expansion index for each public chain was calculated from normalized within-repertoire ranks of inferred template counts. Generation probabilities in a later analysis came from a VDJ recombination model fitted to out-of-frame rearrangements, and those results were checked against IGoR. In a later analysis, TCR-TCR, TCR-HLA and TCR-CMV co-occurrence was scored with hypergeometric tests, and a repertoire-size bias correction was applied to TCR pairs. A later analysis estimated false discovery rates by permuting HLA or CMV assignments 20 times. In a later analysis, co-occurring TCRs were grouped using DBSCAN, and TCRdist sequence similarity was added for clustering within HLA-allele-positive subsets. For co-occurrence clustering, repertoires with fewer than 30,000 or more than 120,000 public chains were excluded, along with several repertoires with anomalous nucleotide sharing. Held by TCRdb, this immuneACCESS table contains in-frame sequences only and omits some clones. Under half of the omission traces to an unresolved V gene where checked; the cause of the rest is unknown. For V, J and clone size, that table is used; D and trimming come from the DNA. This sample has tens of thousands of clones in its table, and around 80% of those were observed once. The top ten clones comprise around 2% of the sample.

The sequence was obtained from a man in his forties in good health and CMV-seronegative. Sequenced sample: PBMCs. The sequence links TRBV2 to TRBJ1-5; TRBD1 aligns with 11 central bases. The DNA sequence is TGTGCCAGCAGAAGGGACAGGGGGATTAGTCAGCCCCAGCATTTT. Its protein is CASRRDRGISQPQHF. Reference TRBV2 and TRBJ1-5 genes cover what lies past the CDR3, so the full variable domain is EPEVTQTPSHQVTQMGQEVILRCVPISNHLYFYWYRQILGQKVEFLVSFYNNEISEKSEIFDDQFSVERPDGSNFTLKIRSTKLEDSAMYFCASRRDRGISQPQHFGDGTRLSIL.